Below are 26 T cell receptor beta chains sequenced from a single sample in a study of cytomegalovirus exposure and HLA in healthy donors. Both 60 Vbeta primers and 13 Jbeta primers went into the PCR. Profiled with immunoSEQ multiplex PCR; TCRdb holds only in-frame clones, not every one. The sample carries roughly 93,000 clones, about 81% recorded once. The source material was PBMCs. Every receptor here comes from a man between 18 and 35 years old in good health and CMV-seropositive.

The J gene is TRBJ2-1, the V gene TRBV30; no firm D call. Germline V gene data show CDR1 as GTSNPN and CDR2 as SVGIG (reference sequence). Trimming cost V 0 bases and J 6 bases, with 6 bases left between them. The CDR3 runs 12 residues. This CDR3 is CAWSVSGNEQFF. CDR3 DNA: TGTGCCTGGAGTGTCTCGGGCAATGAGCAGTTCTTC.

This chain joins TRBV4-2 and TRBJ1-2; D call uncertain. V was shortened by 1 base and J by 3 bases, with 6 bases between the two germline ends. Germline V gives CDR1 LGHNA, CDR2 YNFKEQ. This CDR3 is built from 13 residues. The CDR3 is CASSQGSYYGYTF. CDR3 in DNA: TGTGCCAGCAGCCAAGGAAGCTACTATGGCTACACCTTC.

The V call is TRBV5-1, the J call TRBJ1-2; D not certain. V was trimmed by 0 bases and J by 3 bases, leaving 15 bases between them. This CDR3 region has 16 residues. Looked up from germline, CDR1 is SGHRS and CDR2 is YFSETQ. The CDR3 DNA sequence: TGCGCCAGCAGCTTGGGAGCGGGTGGGGTGGACTATGGCTACACCTTC. Residues: CASSLGAGGVDYGYTF.

The chain employs TRBV5-4 and TRBJ1-2; TRBD1 matches at 8 bases. V lost 5 bases to trimming and J lost 3 bases; unmatched junction nucleotides: 3. Germline CDR1 is SGHNT and CDR2 is YYREEE (reference sequence). The CDR3 is 13 residues long. CDR3 sequence reads: CASSDRGDYGYTF. The CDR3 DNA follows: TGTGCCAGCAGTGACAGGGGAGACTATGGCTACACCTTC.

The chain employs TRBV15 and TRBJ2-1, with 10 positions matching TRBD2. The junction had 16 bases not matched to a gene; V was cut back by 1 base and J by 10 bases. The CDR3 is 18 residues long. Germline assignment: CDR1 LNHNV and CDR2 YYDKDF (reference sequence). The CDR3 spells CATSRVGLAGATQLEQFF. The CDR3 nucleotides read TGTGCCACCAGCAGAGTTGGCCTAGCGGGGGCCACCCAATTAGAGCAGTTCTTC.

The V gene is TRBV2, the J gene TRBJ2-7; D remains ambiguous. V lost 3 bases and J lost 1, with 7 bases in between. The CDR3 runs 13 residues. CDR1 is SNHLY, CDR2 FYNNEI, per germline. The CDR3 sequence is CASSELVSYEQYF. The CDR3 nucleotides are TGTGCCAGCAGTGAGTTAGTGTCCTACGAGCAGTACTTC.

The chain employs TRBV5-6 and TRBJ2-1; TRBD2 matches at 14 bases. The germline CDR1 and CDR2 sequences are SGHDT and YYEEEE. Losses at the gene ends were 5 bases for V and 7 bases for J; bases not matched to a gene: 8. This CDR3 spans 16 amino acids. The CDR3 nucleotides are TGTGCCAGCAGACCGGGACTAGCGGGGGTGGAGAATGAGCAGTTCTTC. It specifies CASRPGLAGVENEQFF.

This clone was counted between two and nine times. The chain joins TRBV19 to TRBJ2-7; TRBD1 matches at 8 bases. CDR3 length: 14 residues. J gave up 4 bases and V 3 bases, and 5 bases lay outside the gene matches. Germline V gene sequence: CDR1 LNHDA, CDR2 SQIVND (reference sequence). CDR3 in amino acids: CASSIRDRSYEQYF. The CDR3 region has the DNA TGTGCCAGTAGTATCCGGGACAGGAGTTACGAGCAGTACTTC.

This clone came up a few times. The J gene is TRBJ2-7, the V gene TRBV10-2; 8 bases match TRBD1. The CDR3 runs 18 residues. Germline V gives CDR1 WSHSY, CDR2 SAAADI. V dropped 7 bases and J dropped 2; count of bases not matched to a gene: 19. CDR3 DNA sequence: TGCGCCAGCACCTTATCCAGACAAACCGGGACAGGTACCTACGAGCAGTACTTC. Amino acid sequence: CASTLSRQTGTGTYEQYF.

The V call is TRBV30, the J call TRBJ2-2; D is unclear. From germline, CDR1 is GTSNPN and CDR2 SVGIG (reference sequence). Trimming stripped 0 bases from V and 4 bases from J, with 9 bases between. The CDR3 is 14 amino acids. The chain's CDR3 is CAWSVSLATGELFF. The CDR3 DNA reads as TGTGCCTGGAGTGTGAGTTTAGCCACCGGGGAGCTGTTTTTT.

The chain carries TRBV18 and TRBJ1-6; D is undetermined. The V end was cut by 2 bases, the J end by 7 bases, with 12 bases between. Germline-derived CDR1 and CDR2 are KGHSH and LQKENI. The CDR3 is 15 amino acids. CDR3 loop: CASSPARTENSPLHF. For the CDR3, the DNA is TGTGCCAGCTCACCAGCCAGAACGGAGAATTCACCCCTCCACTTT.

The V call is TRBV5-1, the J call TRBJ2-3, with 11 bases that match TRBD2. This CDR3 region has 17 residues. The germline V gene has CDR1 SGHRS and CDR2 YFSETQ. Germline trimming cut 0 bases from V and 2 bases from J; bases unmatched to any gene: 5. For the CDR3, the DNA is TGCGCCAGCAGCTTGGAGGGACTAGCGGTCTACACAGATACGCAGTATTTT. This encodes CASSLEGLAVYTDTQYF.

J is TRBJ2-1 and V is TRBV28; 9 nucleotides line up with TRBD2. The CDR3 spans 14 residues. Germline V CDR1 and CDR2: MDHEN, SYDVKM. V lost 2 bases to trimming and J lost 9 bases; unmatched junction nucleotides: 5. In DNA, the CDR3 is TGTGCCAGCAGTTTAGGCGGGGGGGCCGGTGAGCAGTTCTTC. It specifies CASSLGGGAGEQFF.

V usage is TRBV5-1 and J usage is TRBJ1-6, with 7 bases matching TRBD1. CDR3 length: 15 residues. V lost 5 bases to trimming and J lost 6 bases; unmatched junction nucleotides: 8. Germline CDR1 and CDR2: SGHRS and YFSETQ. The CDR3 sequence: CASRPRDSFNSPLHF. In nucleotides, the CDR3 is TGCGCCAGCAGACCTCGGGACAGTTTTAATTCACCCCTCCACTTT.

The chain combines TRBV10-2 with TRBJ1-5; 9 bases are a match to TRBD1. Germline loops: CDR1 WSHSY, CDR2 SAAADI. The CDR3 is 17 residues long. With V trimmed by 6 bases and J by 5 bases, 14 bases remained unmatched. The chain's CDR3 is CASSGVKDRGMDQPQHF. Written as DNA, the CDR3 is TGCGCCAGCAGCGGGGTGAAGGACAGGGGAATGGATCAGCCCCAGCATTTT.

This clone was seen a single time. V and J are TRBV30 and TRBJ1-3; TRBD1 matches at 7 bases. The CDR3 is made up of 14 amino acids. V trimming: 3 bases; J trimming: 2 bases; junction bases outside the gene matches: 4. Per the germline V gene, CDR1 is GTSNPN and CDR2 is SVGIG (reference sequence). CDR3 DNA sequence: TGTGCCTGGAGCCCCGACAGGGCTGGAAACACCATATATTTT. Its protein product is CAWSPDRAGNTIYF.

This chain uses TRBV18 with TRBJ2-7; possibly TRBD1 for D (5 bases). The germline CDR1 and CDR2 sequences are KGHSH and LQKENI. The CDR3 is 14 amino acids. V was clipped by 1 base and J by 4 bases, with 11 bases between them. The CDR3 spells CASSPQGDRYEQYF. The CDR3 nucleotides are TGTGCCAGCTCACCACAAGGGGATCGGTACGAGCAGTACTTC.

The J gene is TRBJ2-7, the V gene TRBV29-1; perhaps TRBD1 as D (6 bases). The V end lost 4 bases, the J end lost 4 bases, and 14 bases lay between the germline ends. The CDR3 length is 13 residues. The germline gives CDR1 SQVTM, CDR2 ANQGSEA. Written as DNA, the CDR3 is TGCAGCGTTGTTGGGGGCCGGGCGTACGAGCAGTACTTC. It yields the protein CSVVGGRAYEQYF.

The CDR3 sequence: CASSLEGGNGYEQYF. CDR3 bases: TGCGCCAGCAGCTTAGAAGGAGGTAATGGGTACGAGCAGTACTTC. The chain employs TRBV5-1 and TRBJ2-7, with a possible D match to TRBD2 (5 bases). The CDR3 runs to 15 residues. V shed 2 bases and J shed 4 bases, with 16 bases lying between them. Germline V gene data show CDR1 as SGHRS and CDR2 as YFSETQ. Based on the CDR3 plus reference TRBV5-1 and TRBJ2-7, the full variable domain is KAGVTQTPRYLIKTRGQQVTLSCSPISGHRSVSWYQQTPGQGLQFLFEYFSETQRNKGNFPGRFSGRQFSNSRSEMNVSTLELGDSALYLCASSLEGGNGYEQYFGPGTRLTVT.

This clone has more than one count but fewer than ten. The chain combines TRBV6-6 with TRBJ2-7, with D possibly matching TRBD1 (6 bases). Germline CDR1 reads MNHNY; CDR2 reads SVGAGI (reference sequence). V was trimmed by 7 bases and J by 3 bases, leaving 16 bases between them. CDR3 length: 14 amino acids. The CDR3 nucleotides read TGTGCCAGCACTGCCCAGGACAGAAGCTACGAGCAGTACTTC. Translation gives CASTAQDRSYEQYF.

The chain recombines TRBV4-1 with TRBJ2-3, with TRBD2 as a possible D gene (7 bases). This CDR3 is built from 16 residues. The germline V gene has CDR1 MGHRA and CDR2 YSYEKL. Deletions cut 4 bases from V and 3 bases from J, with 17 bases between. Here the CDR3 reads CASSPTVGGATDTQYF. CDR3 in DNA: TGCGCCAGCAGCCCCACAGTAGGGGGGGCAACAGATACGCAGTATTTT.

This clone was seen just once. This rearrangement joins TRBV5-1 to TRBJ2-5; D may be TRBD1 (6 bases). Trimming cost V 0 bases and J 4 bases, with 10 bases left between them. Germline-derived CDR1 and CDR2 are SGHRS and YFSETQ. This CDR3 is 14 amino acids long. The CDR3 DNA reads as TGCGCCAGCAGCTTGGTAGGGGGACCAGAGACCCAGTACTTC. Amino acid sequence: CASSLVGGPETQYF.

The chain couples TRBV28 to TRBJ2-7; TRBD1 aligns across 11 bases. The V segment lost 2 bases and the J segment 2 bases; nucleotides outside the gene matches: 2. Germline-derived CDR1 and CDR2 are MDHEN and SYDVKM. The CDR3 length is 15 residues. The CDR3 bases are TGTGCCAGCAGTTTAGCGGGACAGGGGGCCTACGAGCAGTACTTC. Translation: CASSLAGQGAYEQYF.

This clone has just a few counts. CDR3 residues: CASSLSRGNEQFF. The CDR3 DNA follows: TGTGCCAGCAGTTTATCCAGAGGCAATGAGCAGTTCTTC. The J gene is TRBJ2-1, the V gene TRBV27; D uncertain. Germline CDR1 and CDR2: MNHEY and SMNVEV (reference sequence). V was cut by 0 bases and J by 6 bases, with 6 bases left in between. The CDR3 runs 13 residues.

The V gene is TRBV5-5, the J gene TRBJ1-1; D is undetermined. Germline values: CDR1 SGHKS, CDR2 YYEKEE (reference sequence). The V end lost 3 bases, the J end lost 3 bases, and 12 bases lay between the germline ends. The CDR3 contains 14 residues. The CDR3 here is CASSSELRDTEAFF. As DNA, the CDR3 is TGTGCCAGCAGCTCGGAACTCCGGGACACTGAAGCTTTCTTT.

The chain is built from TRBV27 and TRBJ1-2; 8 nucleotides align to TRBD1. Germline assignment: CDR1 MNHEY and CDR2 SMNVEV (reference sequence). The CDR3 is made up of 14 amino acids. The trim removed 5 bases at V and 6 bases at J, leaving 8 bases unmatched. CDR3 region: CASSRKDRGHGYTF. CDR3 in DNA: TGTGCCAGCAGTCGCAAAGACAGGGGTCATGGCTACACCTTC.